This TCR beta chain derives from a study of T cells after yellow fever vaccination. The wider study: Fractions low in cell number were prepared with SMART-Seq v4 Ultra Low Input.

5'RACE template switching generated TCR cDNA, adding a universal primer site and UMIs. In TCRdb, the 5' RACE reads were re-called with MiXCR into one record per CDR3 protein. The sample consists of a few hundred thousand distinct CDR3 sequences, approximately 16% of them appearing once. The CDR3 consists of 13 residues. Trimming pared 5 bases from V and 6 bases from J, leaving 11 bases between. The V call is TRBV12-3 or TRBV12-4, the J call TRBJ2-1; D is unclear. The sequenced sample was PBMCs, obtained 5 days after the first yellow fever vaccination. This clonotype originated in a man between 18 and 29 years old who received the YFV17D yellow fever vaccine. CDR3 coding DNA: TGTGCCAGCAGTACCTATCTCCCCAATGAGCAGTTCTTC. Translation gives CASSTYLPNEQFF.